The 16 T cell receptor beta chains below come from one sample, sequenced in a study of cytomegalovirus exposure and HLA in healthy donors. Use of 60 Vbeta and 13 Jbeta primers characterized the PCR. The data were produced by immunoSEQ multiplex PCR, yet TCRdb's version contains in-frame clones alone and is incomplete. This sample has 90,000 to 120,000 clones; 74% occur once, and the top ten carry about 2.6%. The specimen was PBMCs. These TCRs come from a man in his fifties in good health and CMV-seropositive.

This clone came up a few times. The gene calls are TRBV29-1 and TRBJ1-4; D possibly corresponds to TRBD1 (5 bases). This CDR3 is built from 14 residues. Trimming stripped 5 bases from V and 2 bases from J, with 12 bases between. Per germline, CDR1 SQVTM and CDR2 ANQGSEA. CDR3 sequence (DNA): TGCAGCGTTCGTTTGGCAGGGACTAATGAAAAACTGTTTTTT. Its translation: CSVRLAGTNEKLFF. Together with reference TRBV29-1 and TRBJ1-4, the CDR3 gives the full variable domain: SAVISQKPSRDICQRGTSLTIQCQVDSQVTMMFWYRQQPGQSLTLIATANQGSEATYESGFVIDKFPISRPNLTFSTLTVSNMSPEDSSIYLCSVRLAGTNEKLFFGSGTQLSVL.

V gene TRBV5-1 combines with J gene TRBJ2-3; no reliable D call. V was pared by 5 bases and J by 1 base, with 14 bases between. Germline-derived CDR1 and CDR2 are SGHRS and YFSETQ. This CDR3 contains 15 residues. The CDR3: CASSSGGWGTDTQYF. The CDR3, as DNA: TGCGCCAGCAGTTCAGGTGGTTGGGGCACAGATACGCAGTATTTT.

The rearrangement joins TRBV9 to TRBJ1-5; 7 positions agree with TRBD1. CDR1 SGDLS and CDR2 YYNGEE come from the germline V gene. J lost 3 bases, V lost 0 bases, and 3 bases had no gene match. The CDR3 runs to 15 residues. The CDR3 region has the DNA TGTGCCAGCAGCGTAGGACAGGGTGCCAATCAGCCCCAGCATTTT. Its translation is CASSVGQGANQPQHF.

The chain uses TRBV5-1 and TRBJ2-1, with D possibly TRBD1 on 6 matching bases. The V and J ends lost 0 bases and 8 bases respectively, with 12 bases between them. In germline, CDR1 is SGHRS, CDR2 YFSETQ. This CDR3 comprises 14 residues. DNA for the CDR3: TGCGCCAGCAGCTTGGCCCAAGAGGGGGATGAGCAGTTCTTC. Its protein is CASSLAQEGDEQFF.

The chain recombines TRBV5-4 with TRBJ2-7; 7 bases are shared with TRBD1. V shed 3 bases and J 4 bases; nucleotides not matched to a gene: 7. This CDR3 is 14 amino acids long. Germline V gives CDR1 SGHNT, CDR2 YYREEE (reference sequence). The DNA for the CDR3 is TGTGCCAGCAGCTCCGGGACAGCGCCTTACGAGCAGTACTTC. Translated, it gives CASSSGTAPYEQYF.

This sequence joins TRBV10-1 and TRBJ2-1; D remains ambiguous. This CDR3 is 15 amino acids long. CDR1 is WNHNN and CDR2 is SYGVQD in the germline V gene (reference sequence). Trimming cost V 5 bases and J 5 bases, with 16 bases left between them. CDR3 DNA sequence: TGCGCCAGCAGTTCCCGCCCAAGGCGGCACAATGAGCAGTTCTTC. Translating it yields CASSSRPRRHNEQFF.

V gene TRBV4-1 combines with J gene TRBJ1-4, with D uncertain. CDR3 length equals 15 residues. Deletions cut 6 bases from V and 0 bases from J, with 11 bases between. CDR1 is MGHRA, CDR2 YSYEKL, per germline. The CDR3 DNA follows: TGCGCCAGCAGGGGCCCCTTCGCAACTAATGAAAAACTGTTTTTT. Translation: CASRGPFATNEKLFF.

The chain links TRBV2 to TRBJ2-7; D is undetermined. Between the trimmed V and J ends, which lost 4 bases and 0 bases, there was a span of 7 bases. The CDR3 spans 13 residues. Germline CDR1 and CDR2: SNHLY and FYNNEI. The chain's CDR3 is CASSAPSSYEQYF. The CDR3 nucleotides are TGTGCCAGCAGTGCCCCGAGCTCCTACGAGCAGTACTTC.

This clone was seen more than once but under ten times. The V call is TRBV5-1, the J call TRBJ1-1; 8 bases match TRBD1. Per the germline V gene, CDR1 is SGHRS and CDR2 is YFSETQ. This CDR3 comprises 14 residues. V lost 2 bases to trimming and J lost 6 bases; unmatched junction nucleotides: 6. The CDR3 loop is CASSLGDRHAEAFF. Here the CDR3 DNA reads TGCGCCAGCAGCTTAGGGGACAGGCATGCTGAAGCTTTCTTT.

V is TRBV6-5 and J is TRBJ2-5; weak D call: TRBD2 (5 bases). CDR3 size: 14 residues. Germline CDR1 MNHEY, CDR2 SVGAGI. Trimming removed 7 bases at V and 5 bases at J, with 17 bases between. The CDR3 DNA reads as TGTGCCAGCAACTGGGAGAGGTTGAGGGAGACCCAGTACTTC. Translated: CASNWERLRETQYF.

The chain recombines TRBV2 with TRBJ2-3, with a tentative D call TRBD1 (6 bases). Germline V gene lookup returns CDR1 SNHLY and CDR2 FYNNEI. This CDR3 has 15 residues. Trimming removed 10 bases from V and 2 bases from J, with 19 bases in between. In nucleotides, the CDR3 is TGTGCCACCCAAATCCAGGGACACCCCACAGATACGCAGTATTTT. Encoded protein: CATQIQGHPTDTQYF.

V gene TRBV18 combines with J gene TRBJ1-1; D is unclear. The V end was cut by 6 bases, the J end by 1 base, with 9 bases between. Looked up from germline, CDR1 is KGHSH and CDR2 is LQKENI. The CDR3 covers 13 residues. In nucleotides, the CDR3 is TGTGCCAGCTCTTCTCAGTCGAACACTGAAGCTTTCTTT. This codes for CASSSQSNTEAFF.

The chain links TRBV4-2 to TRBJ1-2, with 7 bases identical to TRBD1. The germline V gene encodes CDR1 LGHNA and CDR2 YNFKEQ. J gave up 2 bases and V 8 bases, and 14 bases lay outside the gene matches. The CDR3 consists of 16 residues. DNA of the CDR3: TGTGCCAGCTATCCCACCGCGGGGACAGACAACTATGGCTACACCTTC. Residues: CASYPTAGTDNYGYTF.

V gene TRBV2 combines with J gene TRBJ1-2, with TRBD1 identical over 7 bases. The V and J ends lost 7 bases and 1 base, in that order; junction bases with no gene match: 3. In germline, CDR1 is SNHLY, CDR2 FYNNEI. The CDR3 contains 13 residues. CDR3 nucleotides: TGTGCCAGCATTAGGGACAGTAACTATGGCTACACCTTC. It codes for CASIRDSNYGYTF.

This clone was counted once. The J gene is TRBJ2-3, the V gene TRBV7-2; the match to TRBD2 covers 8 bases. V gave up 3 bases and J gave up 6 bases; unmatched junction bases: 5. CDR1 and CDR2 from the germline V gene are SGHTA and FQGNSA. The CDR3 extends over 14 amino acids. The CDR3 DNA follows: TGTGCCAGCAGCTTGGGGACTAGGGGGGATACGCAGTATTTT. Protein: CASSLGTRGDTQYF.

The chain uses TRBV21-1 and TRBJ1-4; the DNA was not compared with TRBD1, the D call given in the table. TRBV21-1 represents a pseudogene. The CDR3 spans 17 residues. DNA of the CDR3: TGTGCCAGCAGCAAAGGCCCCCTCCAGGGGTGTAATGAAAAACTGTTTTTT. Residues: CASSKGPLQGCNEKLFF.